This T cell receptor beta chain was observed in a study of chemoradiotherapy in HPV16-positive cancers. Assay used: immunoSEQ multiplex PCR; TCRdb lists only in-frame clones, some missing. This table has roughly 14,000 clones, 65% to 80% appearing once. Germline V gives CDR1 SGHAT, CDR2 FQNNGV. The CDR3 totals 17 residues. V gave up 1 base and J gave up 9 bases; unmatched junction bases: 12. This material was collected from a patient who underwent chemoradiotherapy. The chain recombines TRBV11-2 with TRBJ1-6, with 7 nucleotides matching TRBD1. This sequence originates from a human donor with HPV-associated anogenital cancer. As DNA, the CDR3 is TGTGCCAGCAGCTTAGCCCCGACAGGGCCATTGAGTTCACCCCTCCACTTT. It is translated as CASSLAPTGPLSSPLHF.